Presented here are 23 T cell receptor beta chains from one specimen sequenced in a study of TIL therapy for anti-PD-1-resistant metastatic lung cancer. Time point specified: pre-treatment sample, taken before nivolumab and TIL therapy. The libraries were made with immunoSEQ v3. Produced via immunoSEQ multiplex PCR; TCRdb's table is partial and in-frame only. The sample yields 50,000 to 60,000 clones, approximately 80% seen once. This specimen consisted of blood, obtained at baseline. These receptors were collected from a person between 25 and 79 years old with non-small cell lung cancer.

This sequence joins TRBV3-1 (or the pseudogene TRBV3-2) and TRBJ2-4; D gene ambiguous. Germline assignment: CDR1 LGHDT and CDR2 YNNKEL (reference sequence). V lost 4 bases and J 2 bases, leaving 9 bases between the germline ends. This CDR3 has 14 residues. The CDR3 loop reads CASSPSATKNIQYF. The CDR3 region has the DNA TGTGCCAGCAGCCCGTCCGCCACCAAAAACATTCAGTACTTC.

This clone was observed a single time. The chain recombines TRBV19 with TRBJ2-7; TRBD1 agrees at 7 bases. V lost 7 bases to trimming and J lost 0 bases; unmatched junction nucleotides: 9. This CDR3 region has 15 residues. The germline CDR1 and CDR2 sequences are LNHDA and SQIVND (reference sequence). The CDR3 sequence: CASKRDRDSSYEQYF. The CDR3 nucleotides read TGTGCCAGTAAAAGGGACCGGGACAGCTCCTACGAGCAGTACTTC.

V is TRBV6-5 and J is TRBJ2-3, with 7 bases fitting TRBD1. Per the germline V gene, CDR1 is MNHEY and CDR2 is SVGAGI. CDR3 size: 14 residues. The ends lost 3 bases at V and 6 bases at J; junction bases unmatched: 6. This CDR3 reads CASSYDRVPDTQYF. CDR3 sequence (DNA): TGTGCCAGCAGTTATGACAGGGTGCCCGATACGCAGTATTTT.

This clone was counted only a few times. This rearrangement joins TRBV4-1 to TRBJ1-2; D ambiguous. The length of the CDR3 is 13 residues. CDR1 is MGHRA and CDR2 is YSYEKL in the germline V gene. V was trimmed by 6 bases and J by 8 bases, leaving 16 bases between them. CDR3 sequence (DNA): TGCGCCAGCAGTCCTGGGCTGCCTGGGGGCTACACCTTC. It is translated as CASSPGLPGGYTF.

By frequency in the sample, this clone is medium-sized. This chain joins TRBV19 and TRBJ1-2, with unresolved D. This CDR3 comprises 13 residues. Per germline, CDR1 LNHDA and CDR2 SQIVND (reference sequence). With 3 bases removed from V and 1 base from J, the gap between germline ends came to 6 bases. The CDR3, as DNA: TGTGCCAGTAGTATGCAGAATAACTATGGCTACACCTTC. Amino acids: CASSMQNNYGYTF. Using reference TRBV19 and TRBJ1-2 for the parts outside the CDR3, the full variable domain is DGGITQSPKYLFRKEGQNVTLSCEQNLNHDAMYWYRQDPGQGLRLIYYSQIVNDFQKGDIAEGYSVSREKKESFPLTVTSAQKNPTAFYLCASSMQNNYGYTFGSGTRLTVV.

The V and J genes are TRBV6-4 and TRBJ1-2; tentative D call: TRBD1 (6 bases). The germline gives CDR1 MRHNA, CDR2 SNTAGT. The V and J ends lost 3 bases and 4 bases respectively, with 18 bases between them. The CDR3 covers 16 residues. CDR3 sequence (DNA): TGTGCCAGCAGTGAAGAGGACAGAGCTCCCTTCTATGGCTACACCTTC. The encoded protein is CASSEEDRAPFYGYTF.

The J gene is TRBJ2-7, the V gene TRBV20-1; TRBD2 agrees at 7 bases. V lost 3 bases, J lost 1 base, and 9 bases stayed unmatched. The CDR3 has 15 amino acids. The germline V gene has CDR1 DFQATT and CDR2 SNEGSKA (reference sequence). In DNA form, the CDR3 reads TGCAGTGCTAGTTTATCGGCCGGGGGGTCCTACGAGCAGTACTTC. As protein: CSASLSAGGSYEQYF.

The chain carries TRBV6-5 and TRBJ2-6; 7 bases are shared with TRBD1. With V trimmed by 5 bases and J by 3 bases, 4 bases remained unmatched. The CDR3 covers 15 residues. Germline CDR1 reads MNHEY; CDR2 reads SVGAGI. CDR3 protein: CASSPDRDGANVLTF. The CDR3, as DNA: TGTGCCAGCAGTCCCGACAGGGATGGGGCCAACGTCCTGACTTTC.

V usage is TRBV5-1 and J usage is TRBJ1-1; 10 bases are a match to TRBD1. The V and J ends lost 4 bases and 14 bases, in that order; junction bases with no gene match: 11. The length of the CDR3 is 13 residues. Per germline, CDR1 SGHRS and CDR2 YFSETQ. CDR3 nucleotide sequence: TGCGCCAGCAGCGAACCGGGACAGGGGAGTTGGTTCTTT. It is translated as CASSEPGQGSWFF.

J is TRBJ1-5 and V is TRBV4-3; 8 nucleotides align to TRBD1. The CDR3 length is 15 residues. Trimming at V came to 4 bases and at J to 3 bases, leaving 5 bases not matched to a gene. In germline, CDR1 is LGHNA, CDR2 YSLEER. In DNA form, the CDR3 reads TGCGCCAGCAGCCCCAAGACAGGGGTCAATCAGCCCCAGCATTTT. Protein product: CASSPKTGVNQPQHF.

The chain carries TRBV27 and TRBJ1-1; D is uncertain. Germline loops: CDR1 MNHEY, CDR2 SMNVEV (reference sequence). The CDR3 is 15 residues long. Trimming removed 2 bases at V and 2 bases at J, with 12 bases between. The CDR3 DNA sequence: TGTGCCAGCAGTTTAGGGTCGTTTGGTAACACTGAAGCTTTCTTT. It is translated as CASSLGSFGNTEAFF.

The chain employs TRBV7-9 and TRBJ1-3; D is undetermined. V gave up 5 bases and J gave up 0 bases, with 17 bases separating them. Germline V lookup: CDR1 SEHNR, CDR2 FQNEAQ (reference sequence). The CDR3 has 17 amino acids. The DNA for the CDR3 is TGTGCCAGCAGCATTGCCCGGGAAGGCATCTCTGGAAACACCATATATTTT. Its protein is CASSIAREGISGNTIYF.

The chain employs TRBV19 and TRBJ2-1, with 7 bases lining up with TRBD1. This CDR3 spans 14 amino acids. The V gene's germline CDR1 is LNHDA and CDR2 SQIVND (reference sequence). Losses at the gene ends were 8 bases for V and 0 bases for J; bases not matched to a gene: 4. In DNA, the CDR3 is TGTGCCAGTGTCCGGGACAGCTCCTACAATGAGCAGTTCTTC. Protein sequence: CASVRDSSYNEQFF.

This sequence joins TRBV28 and TRBJ2-3; no reliable D call. The germline V and J ends were trimmed by 3 bases and 2 bases, with 9 bases remaining between them. This CDR3 is 14 amino acids long. Germline-derived CDR1 and CDR2 are MDHEN and SYDVKM. CDR3 sequence: CASSLKGLTDTQYF. In DNA, the CDR3 is TGTGCCAGCAGTTTGAAGGGCCTCACAGATACGCAGTATTTT.

This clone has more than one count but fewer than ten. The V gene is TRBV9, the J gene TRBJ2-7, with 7 bases fitting TRBD1. Germline assignment: CDR1 SGDLS and CDR2 YYNGEE. The CDR3 contains 14 residues. V lost 4 bases, J lost 5 bases, and 9 bases stayed unmatched. The CDR3 is CASSLTGVLDEQYF. Written as DNA, the CDR3 is TGTGCCAGCAGCCTAACAGGGGTACTCGACGAGCAGTACTTC.

The gene calls are TRBV7-2 and TRBJ2-2; unclear D gene. CDR1 and CDR2 (germline): SGHTA, FQGNSA. Trimming shortened V by 6 bases and J by 1 base, and 12 bases separated the two germline ends. The CDR3 covers 15 residues. The CDR3 here is CASSRTQRNTGELFF. The DNA of the CDR3 is TGTGCCAGCAGTCGTACTCAGAGGAACACCGGGGAGCTGTTTTTT.

The chain combines TRBV15 with TRBJ1-4, with D uncertain. The CDR3 has 12 amino acids. Deletions cut 3 bases from V and 5 bases from J, with 4 bases between. Germline CDR1 is LNHNV and CDR2 is YYDKDF (reference sequence). Here the CDR3 DNA reads TGTGCCACCAGCAGGGAAAATGAAAAACTGTTTTTT. The encoded protein is CATSRENEKLFF.

The chain uses TRBV7-2 and TRBJ2-1, with a weak D call TRBD1 (5 bases). CDR1 and CDR2 (germline): SGHTA, FQGNSA. CDR3 size: 14 residues. Deletions cut 5 bases from V and 4 bases from J, with 12 bases between. The chain's CDR3 is CASSVVGAYNEQFF. Here the CDR3 DNA reads TGTGCCAGCAGCGTTGTAGGGGCGTACAATGAGCAGTTCTTC.

The chain has TRBV7-8 and TRBJ2-1; 7 positions match TRBD1. The CDR3 consists of 15 residues. V was clipped by 1 base and J by 8 bases; unmatched bases: 8. Per the germline V gene, CDR1 is SGHVS and CDR2 is FQNEAQ. The CDR3 protein is CASSLEWLGTDEQFF. The CDR3, as DNA: TGTGCCAGCAGCTTAGAGTGGCTAGGGACAGATGAGCAGTTCTTC.

The V call is TRBV10-1, the J call TRBJ2-7; D is perhaps TRBD2 (5 bases). Germline V gives CDR1 WNHNN, CDR2 SYGVQD (reference sequence). The CDR3 consists of 15 residues. V lost 7 bases and J 4 bases, leaving 20 bases between the germline ends. CDR3 sequence (DNA): TGCGCCAGCATCCCCATTGGGAGCACGAAATACGAGCAGTACTTC. It specifies CASIPIGSTKYEQYF.

This clone has only one observation. The rearrangement uses TRBV5-1 and TRBJ1-4; D perhaps matches TRBD1 (5 bases). Trimming cost V 4 bases and J 0 bases, with 10 bases left between them. Per germline, CDR1 SGHRS and CDR2 YFSETQ. The length of the CDR3 is 15 residues. CDR3 sequence reads: CASSPQGATNEKLFF. CDR3 DNA: TGCGCCAGCAGCCCCCAGGGTGCAACTAATGAAAAACTGTTTTTT.

This clone was found once. The chain links TRBV18 to TRBJ1-1; D unresolved. Germline V gives CDR1 KGHSH, CDR2 LQKENI. The CDR3 extends over 16 amino acids. Trimming took 0 bases from V and 2 from J, leaving 13 bases between them. For the CDR3, the DNA is TGTGCCAGCTCACCACCCAGTAGGCGGCAAAACACTGAAGCTTTCTTT. This gives the protein CASSPPSRRQNTEAFF.

The sample holds one count of this clone. In DNA, the CDR3 is TGTGCCAGCAGCCAGGGCGTAAGGGGAGGCTCCTACGAGCAGTACTTC. It codes for CASSQGVRGGSYEQYF. The V and J genes are TRBV3-1 (or the pseudogene TRBV3-2) and TRBJ2-7, with D possibly matching TRBD2 (6 bases). The CDR3 sequence is 16 residues long. Germline CDR1 is LGHDT and CDR2 is YNNKEL (reference sequence). V shed 3 bases and J shed 0 bases, with 15 bases lying between them.